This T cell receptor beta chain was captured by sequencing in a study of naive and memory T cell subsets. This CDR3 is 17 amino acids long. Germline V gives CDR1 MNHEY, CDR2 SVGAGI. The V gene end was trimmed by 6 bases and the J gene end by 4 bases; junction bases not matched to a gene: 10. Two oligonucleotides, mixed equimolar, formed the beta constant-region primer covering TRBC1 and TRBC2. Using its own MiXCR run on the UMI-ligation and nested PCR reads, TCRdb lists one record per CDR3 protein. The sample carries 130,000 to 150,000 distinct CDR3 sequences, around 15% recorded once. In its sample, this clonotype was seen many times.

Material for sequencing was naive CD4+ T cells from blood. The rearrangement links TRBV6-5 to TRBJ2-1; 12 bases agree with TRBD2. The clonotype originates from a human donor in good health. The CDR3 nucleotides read TGTGCCAGCAGGCCACTGGGACTAGCGGGCCAGTACAATGAGCAGTTCTTC. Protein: CASRPLGLAGQYNEQFF.